This record covers a single T cell receptor (beta chain). Antigen specificity is unknown. This sample was taken from a study of T cells expressing NK-cell markers. Overall study context: The study sequenced eight donors, seven HCMV-seropositive and one seronegative.

The CDR3 spans 15 residues. Germline CDR1 is SGHTA and CDR2 is FQGNSA. General study findings and limits: Dominant NKG2C+ clonotypes in a handful of donors made up about 1.0-7.5% of CD8+ T cells. In several donors, dominant clonotypes made up about 25-60.1% of CD3+CD56-NKG2C+ cells.

UMIs were included in TCR beta cDNA generated by 5'RACE template switching. TCRdb reprocessed the 5' RACE reads and reports one entry per CDR3 protein, with no DNA. The table lists some 150,000 distinct CDR3 sequences. Material for sequencing was blood T cells: a sorted CD56 or NKG2C T cell subset, CD4+ or CD8+ T cells, or bulk PBMC T cells (not recorded which). The V gene is TRBV7-2, the J gene TRBJ1-1. This clonotype was obtained from a woman in her 50s in good health. The CDR3 sequence: CASSPTTYVHTEAFF.